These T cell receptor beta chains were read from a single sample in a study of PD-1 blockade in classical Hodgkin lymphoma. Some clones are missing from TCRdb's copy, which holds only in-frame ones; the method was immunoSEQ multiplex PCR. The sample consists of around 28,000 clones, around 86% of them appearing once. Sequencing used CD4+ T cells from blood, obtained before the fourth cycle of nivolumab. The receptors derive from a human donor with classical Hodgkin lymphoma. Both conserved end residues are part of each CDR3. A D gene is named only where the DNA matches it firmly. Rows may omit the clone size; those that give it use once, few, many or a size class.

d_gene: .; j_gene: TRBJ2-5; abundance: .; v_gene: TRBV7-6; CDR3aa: CASSPTRPSGVETQYF; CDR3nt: TGTGCCAGCAGCCCAACTCGGCCGTCTGGGGTAGAGACCCAGTACTTC
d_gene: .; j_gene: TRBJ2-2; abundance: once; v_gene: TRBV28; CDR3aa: CASIPGNRWVGELFF; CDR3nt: TGTGCCAGCATTCCCGGGAACCGGTGGGTCGGGGAGCTGTTTTTT
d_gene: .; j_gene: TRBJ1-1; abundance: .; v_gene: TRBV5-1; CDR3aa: CASSLFRGETFF; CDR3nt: TGCGCCAGCAGCTTGTTCAGGGGTGAAACTTTCTTT
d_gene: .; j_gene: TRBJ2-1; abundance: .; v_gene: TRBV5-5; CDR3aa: CASSRPYNEQFF; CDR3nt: TGTGCCAGCTCTAGACCCTACAATGAGCAGTTCTTC
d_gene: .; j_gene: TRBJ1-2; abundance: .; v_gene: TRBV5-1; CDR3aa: CASSSDVYGYTF; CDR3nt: TGCGCCAGCAGCTCGGACGTCTATGGCTACACCTTC
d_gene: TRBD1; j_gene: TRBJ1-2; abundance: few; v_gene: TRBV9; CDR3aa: CASSVDTGASYGYTF; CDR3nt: TGTGCCAGCAGCGTAGACACAGGGGCGAGCTATGGCTACACCTTC
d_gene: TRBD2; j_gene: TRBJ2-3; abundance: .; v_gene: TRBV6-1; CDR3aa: CASSWTSGGTDTQYF; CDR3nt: TGTGCCAGCAGCTGGACTAGCGGTGGCACAGATACGCAGTATTTT
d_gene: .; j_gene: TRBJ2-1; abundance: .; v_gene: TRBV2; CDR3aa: CASSEDNPIYNEQFF; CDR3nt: TGTGCCAGCAGTGAGGACAACCCGATCTACAATGAGCAGTTCTTC
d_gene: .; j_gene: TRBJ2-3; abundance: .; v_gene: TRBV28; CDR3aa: CASARTALTSTDTQYF; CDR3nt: TGTGCCAGCGCGCGGACAGCCTTGACTAGCACAGATACGCAGTATTTT
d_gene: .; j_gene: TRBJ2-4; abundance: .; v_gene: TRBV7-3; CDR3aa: CASSFSDGFGNIQYF; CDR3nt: TGTGCCAGCAGCTTCTCTGACGGGTTCGGAAACATTCAGTACTTC
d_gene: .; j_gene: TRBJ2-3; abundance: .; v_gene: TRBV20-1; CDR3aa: CSASSGTQYF; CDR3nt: TGCAGTGCTAGTTCCGGTACGCAGTATTTT
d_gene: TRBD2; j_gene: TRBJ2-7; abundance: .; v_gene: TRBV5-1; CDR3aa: CASTPTGLAGLSYEQYF; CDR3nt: TGCGCCAGCACCCCTACTGGACTAGCGGGGCTCTCCTACGAGCAGTACTTC
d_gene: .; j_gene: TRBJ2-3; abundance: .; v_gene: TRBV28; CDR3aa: CASSKTSGLSTDTQYF; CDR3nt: TGTGCCAGCAGCAAAACCAGCGGGTTAAGCACAGATACGCAGTATTTT
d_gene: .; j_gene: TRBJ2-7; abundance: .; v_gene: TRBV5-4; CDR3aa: CASSLKGAYEQYF; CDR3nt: TGTGCCAGCAGCTTGAAGGGGGCCTACGAGCAGTACTTC
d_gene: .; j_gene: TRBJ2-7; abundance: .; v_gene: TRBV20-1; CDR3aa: CSASGQYEQYF; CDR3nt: TGCAGTGCTAGCGGTCAATACGAGCAGTACTTC
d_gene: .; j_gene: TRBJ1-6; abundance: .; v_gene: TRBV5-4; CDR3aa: CASSMQGFVVSPLHF; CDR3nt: TGTGCCAGCAGCATGCAGGGGTTTGTAGTATCACCCCTCCACTTT
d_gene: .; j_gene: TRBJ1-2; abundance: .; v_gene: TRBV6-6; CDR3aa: CASSFAPDGYGYTF; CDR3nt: TGTGCCAGCAGTTTTGCCCCGGACGGCTATGGCTACACCTTC
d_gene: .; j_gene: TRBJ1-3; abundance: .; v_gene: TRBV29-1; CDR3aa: CSADSAGNTIYF; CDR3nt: TGCAGCGCAGACTCCGCTGGAAACACCATATATTTT
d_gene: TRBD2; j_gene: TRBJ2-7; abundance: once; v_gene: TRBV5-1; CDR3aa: CASSSGLAGNEQYF; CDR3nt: TGCGCCAGCAGCTCCGGACTAGCGGGGAACGAGCAGTACTTC
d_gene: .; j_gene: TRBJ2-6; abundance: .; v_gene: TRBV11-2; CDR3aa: CASSLSSGANVLTF; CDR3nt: TGTGCCAGCAGCCTTAGCTCTGGGGCCAACGTCCTGACTTTC
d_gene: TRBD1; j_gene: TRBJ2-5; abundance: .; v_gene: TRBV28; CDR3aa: CASSPRGTGDETQYF; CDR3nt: TGTGCCAGCAGTCCGCGTGGGACAGGGGACGAGACCCAGTACTTC
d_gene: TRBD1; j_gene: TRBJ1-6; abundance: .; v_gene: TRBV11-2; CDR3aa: CASSPTGSSSPLHF; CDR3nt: TGTGCCAGCAGCCCGACAGGGTCGAGTTCACCCCTCCACTTT
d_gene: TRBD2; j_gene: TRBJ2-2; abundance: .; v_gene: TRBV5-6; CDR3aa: CASSTGTRRTGELFF; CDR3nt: TGTGCCAGCAGCACCGGGACTAGGAGGACCGGGGAGCTGTTTTTT
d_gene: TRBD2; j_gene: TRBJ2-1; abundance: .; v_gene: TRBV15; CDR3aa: CATSRLGTSGGYYNEQFF; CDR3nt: TGTGCCACCAGCAGGCTTGGGACTAGCGGGGGTTATTACAATGAGCAGTTCTTC
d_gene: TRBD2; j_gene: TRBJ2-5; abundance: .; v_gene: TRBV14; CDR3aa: CASSSGTSGSWETQYF; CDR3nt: TGTGCCAGCAGCTCAGGGACTAGCGGGAGTTGGGAGACCCAGTACTTC
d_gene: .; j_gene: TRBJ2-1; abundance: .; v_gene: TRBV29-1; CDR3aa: CSAAGLGNEQFF; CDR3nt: TGCAGCGCCGCCGGCTTAGGCAATGAGCAGTTCTTC
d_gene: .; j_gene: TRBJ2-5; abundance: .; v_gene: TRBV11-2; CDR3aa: CASSRGTADQETQYF; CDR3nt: TGTGCCAGCAGCCGGGGGACCGCCGATCAAGAGACCCAGTACTTC
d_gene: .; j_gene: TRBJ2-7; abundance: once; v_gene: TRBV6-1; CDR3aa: CASSGGAGFPLYEQYF; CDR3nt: TGTGCCAGCAGTGGGGGGGCAGGGTTTCCCCTCTACGAGCAGTACTTC
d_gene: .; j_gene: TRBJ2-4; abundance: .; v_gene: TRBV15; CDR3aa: CATSSRQNRAKNIQYF; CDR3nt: TGTGCCACCAGCAGCCGCCAGAATCGGGCCAAAAACATTCAGTACTTC
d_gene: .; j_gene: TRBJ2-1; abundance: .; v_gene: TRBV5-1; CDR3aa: CASSFDGQKGQFF; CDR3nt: TGCGCCAGCAGCTTCGACGGACAGAAGGGGCAGTTCTTC
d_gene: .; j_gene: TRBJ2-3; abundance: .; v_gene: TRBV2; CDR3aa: CASSPLAATDTQYF; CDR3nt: TGTGCCAGCAGCCCACTAGCCGCCACAGATACGCAGTATTTT
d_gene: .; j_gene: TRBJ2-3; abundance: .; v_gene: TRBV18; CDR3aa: CASSPIRVIDTQYF; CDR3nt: TGTGCCAGCTCGCCAATCCGAGTAATAGATACGCAGTATTTT
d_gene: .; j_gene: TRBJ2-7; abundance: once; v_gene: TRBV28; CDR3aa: CASTASNWGFAYEQYF; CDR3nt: TGTGCCAGCACGGCTTCGAATTGGGGGTTCGCCTACGAGCAGTACTTC
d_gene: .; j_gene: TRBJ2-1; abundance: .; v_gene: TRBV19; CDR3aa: CASSLSGLYNEQFF; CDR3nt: TGTGCCAGTAGTCTGTCCGGGCTCTACAATGAGCAGTTCTTC
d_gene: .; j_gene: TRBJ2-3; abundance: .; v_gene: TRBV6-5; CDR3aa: CATRRGAVDTQYF; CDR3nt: TGTGCCACCCGACGGGGTGCGGTAGATACGCAGTATTTT
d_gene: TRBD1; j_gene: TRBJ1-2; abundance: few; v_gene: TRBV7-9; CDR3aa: CASSFRGSGYTF; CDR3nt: TGTGCCAGCAGCTTCAGGGGGAGTGGCTACACCTTC
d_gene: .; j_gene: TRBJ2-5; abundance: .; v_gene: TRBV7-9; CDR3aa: CASSLGGLSETQYF; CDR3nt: TGTGCCAGCAGCTTAGGGGGGCTCAGCGAGACCCAGTACTTC
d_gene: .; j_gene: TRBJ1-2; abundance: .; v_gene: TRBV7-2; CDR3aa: CASSLGAGAGYTF; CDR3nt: TGTGCCAGCAGCTTAGGAGCGGGGGCAGGCTACACCTTC
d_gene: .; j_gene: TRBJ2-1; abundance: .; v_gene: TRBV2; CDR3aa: CASIFFDRGRGNEQFF; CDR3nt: TGTGCCAGCATTTTTTTTGACCGGGGCAGGGGAAATGAGCAGTTCTTC
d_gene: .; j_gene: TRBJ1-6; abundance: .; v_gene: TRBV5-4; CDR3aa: CASRRGGSSYNSPFHF; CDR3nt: TGTGCCAGCAGAAGGGGGGGAAGCTCCTATAATTCACCCTTCCACTTT
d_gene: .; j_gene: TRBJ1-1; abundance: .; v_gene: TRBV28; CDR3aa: CASSSQGRKNTEAFF; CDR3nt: TGTGCCAGCAGTTCCCAAGGGAGAAAGAACACTGAAGCTTTCTTT
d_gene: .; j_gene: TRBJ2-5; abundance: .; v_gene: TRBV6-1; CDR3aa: CASSERGYQETQYF; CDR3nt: TGTGCCAGCAGTGAGAGGGGCTACCAAGAGACCCAGTACTTC
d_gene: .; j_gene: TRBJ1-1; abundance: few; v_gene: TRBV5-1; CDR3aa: CASSLERRDEAFF; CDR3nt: TGCGCCAGCAGCTTGGAGAGGCGAGATGAAGCTTTCTTT
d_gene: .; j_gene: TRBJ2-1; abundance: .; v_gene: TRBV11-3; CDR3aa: CASSLDRDGRRQFF; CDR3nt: TGTGCCAGCAGCTTAGATCGAGATGGGCGGCGGCAGTTCTTC
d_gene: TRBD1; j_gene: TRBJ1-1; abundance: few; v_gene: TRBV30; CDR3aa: CAWSIPTGLNTEAFF; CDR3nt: TGTGCCTGGAGTATTCCGACAGGGTTGAACACTGAAGCTTTCTTT
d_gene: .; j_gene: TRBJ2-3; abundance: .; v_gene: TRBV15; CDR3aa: CATSSRKEANKDTQYF; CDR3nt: TGTGCCACCAGCTCAAGAAAAGAAGCGAATAAGGATACGCAGTATTTT
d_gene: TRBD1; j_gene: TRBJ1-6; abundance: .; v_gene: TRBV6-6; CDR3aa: CASSQDRGYSPLHF; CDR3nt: TGTGCCAGCAGCCAGGACAGGGGTTATTCACCCCTCCACTTT
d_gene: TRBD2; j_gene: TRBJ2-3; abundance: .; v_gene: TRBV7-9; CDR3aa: CASSFVAGTYTDTQYF; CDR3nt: TGTGCCAGCAGCTTCGTAGCGGGCACCTACACAGATACGCAGTATTTT
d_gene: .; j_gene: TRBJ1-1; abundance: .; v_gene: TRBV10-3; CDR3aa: CAISARAPITEAFF; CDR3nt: TGTGCCATCAGTGCTCGGGCTCCTATCACTGAAGCTTTCTTT
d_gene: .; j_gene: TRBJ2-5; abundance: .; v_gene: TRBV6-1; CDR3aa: CASSAWGGTETQYF; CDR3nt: TGTGCCAGCAGTGCGTGGGGTGGTACAGAGACCCAGTACTTC
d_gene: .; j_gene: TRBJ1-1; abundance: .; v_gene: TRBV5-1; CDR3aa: CASRPTGNTEAFF; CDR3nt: TGCGCCAGCAGACCAACAGGGAACACTGAAGCTTTCTTT